Shown below are 31 T cell receptor beta chains from a single sample sequenced in a study of blood T cell repertoires in COVID-19. Assay: immunoSEQ multiplex PCR; the TCRdb copy retains only in-frame clones and omits some. The sample lists fewer than 85,000 clones; 79% were seen once. Sequencing was done on a sample of peripheral blood. The receptors shown here come from a man aged 55 to 70 with active or convalescent COVID-19.

This clone was counted only a few times. The chain couples TRBV5-4 to TRBJ2-3; TRBD1 is a possible D gene (6 bases). Trimming took 7 bases from V and 1 from J, leaving 10 bases between them. Per the germline V gene, CDR1 is SGHNT and CDR2 is YYREEE (reference sequence). This CDR3 region has 13 residues. CDR3 protein: CASGAGGTDTQYF. CDR3 coding DNA: TGTGCCAGCGGGGCAGGGGGCACAGATACGCAGTATTTT.

A few counts support this clone. The V and J genes are TRBV7-9 and TRBJ2-3; 7 bases fit TRBD2. J gave up 2 bases and V 5 bases, and 4 bases lay outside the gene matches. CDR1 is SEHNR and CDR2 is FQNEAQ in the germline V gene (reference sequence). This CDR3 has 14 residues. The CDR3 DNA follows: TGTGCCAGCAGCGGGGAGGGATCCACAGATACGCAGTATTTT. Translating it yields CASSGEGSTDTQYF. Full variable domain (rest looked up from reference TRBV7-9 and TRBJ2-3): DTGVSQNPRHKITKRGQNVTFRCDPISEHNRLYWYRQTLGQGPEFLTYFQNEAQLEKSRLLSDRFSAERPKGSFSTLEIQRTEQGDSAMYLCASSGEGSTDTQYFGPGTRLTVL.

This chain links TRBV7-8 with TRBJ1-1; 7 nucleotides agree with TRBD1. The CDR3 totals 17 residues. CDR1 and CDR2 (germline): SGHVS, FQNEAQ. V was pared by 5 bases and J by 1 base, with 13 bases of the junction left unmatched. The CDR3 spells CASSTLGQAGRNTEAFF. The CDR3 bases are TGTGCCAGCAGCACCCTAGGACAGGCTGGCAGGAACACTGAAGCTTTCTTT.

The chain combines TRBV2 with TRBJ2-4, with TRBD1 matching 10 bases. J gave up 3 bases and V 5 bases, and 10 bases lay outside the gene matches. The germline CDR1 and CDR2 sequences are SNHLY and FYNNEI. The CDR3 spans 17 residues. CDR3 loop: CASSWTGGDQRKNIQYF. In DNA, the CDR3 is TGTGCCAGCAGTTGGACAGGGGGGGATCAACGCAAAAACATTCAGTACTTC.

The chain joins TRBV5-1 to TRBJ2-5, with 12 bases identical to TRBD2. V trimming: 1 base; J trimming: 5 bases; junction bases outside the gene matches: 6. The CDR3 spans 16 residues. Germline CDR1 and CDR2: SGHRS and YFSETQ. The CDR3: CASSLLTSGGSETQYF. In DNA form, the CDR3 reads TGCGCCAGCAGCTTGTTGACTAGCGGGGGTAGTGAGACCCAGTACTTC. Supplemented by reference TRBV5-1 and TRBJ2-5, the full variable domain reads KAGVTQTPRYLIKTRGQQVTLSCSPISGHRSVSWYQQTPGQGLQFLFEYFSETQRNKGNFPGRFSGRQFSNSRSEMNVSTLELGDSALYLCASSLLTSGGSETQYFGPGTRLLVL.

The chain recombines TRBV2 with TRBJ1-5, with 9 nucleotides matching TRBD1. V was pared by 5 bases and J by 7 bases, with 9 bases of the junction left unmatched. Germline lookup yields CDR1 SNHLY and CDR2 FYNNEI. The CDR3 is 15 residues long. CDR3 nucleotide sequence: TGTGCCAGCAGTTTAGGGGGACAGGGCAGACAGCCCCAGCATTTT. Its protein is CASSLGGQGRQPQHF.

This clone turned up a few times. The chain combines TRBV2 with TRBJ1-6; 9 positions match TRBD1. Germline V gene lookup returns CDR1 SNHLY and CDR2 FYNNEI. This CDR3 contains 15 residues. The J segment lost 9 bases and the V segment lost 2 bases, leaving 5 bases of the junction unmatched. Written as DNA, the CDR3 is TGTGCCAGCAGTGAACTGCGACAGGGGGGTTCACCCCTCCACTTT. Amino acids: CASSELRQGGSPLHF.

V usage is TRBV6-5 and J usage is TRBJ2-7; possible D gene TRBD1, 5 bases. The CDR3 covers 13 residues. Looked up from germline, CDR1 is MNHEY and CDR2 is SVGAGI. The V end lost 7 bases, the J end lost 5 bases, and 15 bases lay between the germline ends. The CDR3 region has the DNA TGTGCCAGCACTAGTCAGGGCATCGACGAGCAGTACTTC. Protein sequence: CASTSQGIDEQYF.

The V and J genes are TRBV28 and TRBJ1-2; 7 bases are shared with TRBD1. The CDR3 loop spans 16 amino acids. CDR1 MDHEN and CDR2 SYDVKM come from the germline V gene. V trimming: 3 bases; J trimming: 2 bases; junction bases outside the gene matches: 9. The CDR3 DNA sequence: TGTGCCAGCAGTTTGTTGGCACAGGGGCCGAACTATGGCTACACCTTC. It yields the protein CASSLLAQGPNYGYTF.

The chain carries TRBV7-9 and TRBJ1-1; perhaps TRBD1 as D (6 bases). The CDR3 contains 14 residues. Trimming left V 9 bases short and J 4 bases short, with 18 bases between. Germline CDR1 is SEHNR and CDR2 is FQNEAQ (reference sequence). CDR3: CASSPGHPGTEAFF. In nucleotides, the CDR3 is TGTGCCAGTTCTCCGGGACACCCGGGCACTGAAGCTTTCTTT.

This chain's CDR3 is CASSANRDGYTF. The CDR3 DNA is TGTGCCAGCTCAGCGAACAGGGACGGCTACACCTTC. The chain combines TRBV18 with TRBJ1-2; a weak D match, TRBD1 (6 bases). The CDR3 sequence is 12 residues long. Deletions cut 5 bases from V and 8 bases from J, with 12 bases between. CDR1 is KGHSH and CDR2 is LQKENI in the germline V gene.

A few counts support this clone. Mismatch with germline at one junction end may stem from a read error. The chain combines TRBV4-1 with TRBJ1-2, with 8 bases fitting TRBD1. The CDR3 consists of 12 residues. In germline, CDR1 is MGHRA, CDR2 YSYEKL. As DNA, the CDR3 is TGCGCCAGCAGCTTCAGGGGGCATGGCCACACCTTC. Protein product: CASSFRGHGHTF.

V gene TRBV3-1 (or the pseudogene TRBV3-2) combines with J gene TRBJ1-4; D remains ambiguous. The length of the CDR3 is 14 residues. Germline values: CDR1 LGHDT, CDR2 YNNKEL (reference sequence). Trimming took 4 bases from V and 7 from J, leaving 13 bases between them. As DNA, the CDR3 is TGTGCCAGCAGCCCCAGCGGCACGATTGAAAAACTGTTTTTT. Amino acid sequence: CASSPSGTIEKLFF.

Here the CDR3 DNA reads TGTGCCAGCCGCCTCGGGCGGGGGGGCCGCAATGAGCAGTTCTTC. This codes for CASRLGRGGRNEQFF. The rearrangement links TRBV7-8 to TRBJ2-1; 9 bases align to TRBD2. Germline V lookup: CDR1 SGHVS, CDR2 FQNEAQ. V shed 8 bases, J shed 6 bases, and the junction held 11 bases outside the gene matches. The CDR3 is 15 amino acids.

The V gene is TRBV20-1, the J gene TRBJ2-5, with D maybe TRBD1 (5 bases). CDR3 length: 14 amino acids. Germline V gene lookup returns CDR1 DFQATT and CDR2 SNEGSKA (reference sequence). V gave up 3 bases and J gave up 3 bases, with 14 bases separating them. The CDR3 region has the DNA TGCAGTGCTAGTCGCAGGGTAGGGGAAGAGACCCAGTACTTC. Its protein is CSASRRVGEETQYF.

The chain carries TRBV7-2 and TRBJ2-1; 12 nucleotides align to TRBD2. The ends lost 6 bases at V and 9 bases at J; junction bases unmatched: 9. This CDR3 is built from 15 residues. Germline CDR1 and CDR2: SGHTA and FQGNSA. CDR3 in amino acids: CASSASLAGGFEQFF. CDR3 coding DNA: TGTGCCAGCAGTGCTTCCCTAGCGGGGGGGTTTGAGCAGTTCTTC.

V gene TRBV5-1 combines with J gene TRBJ2-1; D might be TRBD2 (7 bases). Germline V lookup: CDR1 SGHRS, CDR2 YFSETQ. V gave up 0 bases and J gave up 8 bases, with 12 bases separating them. There are 14 residues in the CDR3. The CDR3 nucleotides are TGCGCCAGCAGCTTGGTGCGGGGGCGAGATGAGCAGTTCTTC. This codes for CASSLVRGRDEQFF.

This clone was counted a few times. The rearrangement uses TRBV6-1 and TRBJ2-1; 12 positions agree with TRBD1. CDR1 and CDR2 from the germline V gene are MNHNS and SASEGT. J was trimmed by 8 bases and V by 3 bases; bases with no gene match: 11. This CDR3 is 17 amino acids long. CDR3 nucleotides: TGTGCCAGCAGTGACGGATGGGGACAGGGGGCTAATTATGAGCAGTTCTTC. Amino acid sequence: CASSDGWGQGANYEQFF.

The chain has TRBV2 and TRBJ2-3; 10 nucleotides match TRBD2. V was clipped by 11 bases and J by 2 bases; unmatched bases: 13. Germline V CDR1 and CDR2: SNHLY, FYNNEI. CDR3 length: 16 amino acids. For the CDR3, the DNA is TGTGCCTCCAGGGAAGGTAGCGGGGGGATCACAGATACGCAGTATTTT. Translating gives CASREGSGGITDTQYF.

This chain joins TRBV30 and TRBJ1-4; D is ambiguous. Germline V gene lookup returns CDR1 GTSNPN and CDR2 SVGIG (reference sequence). The V end was cut by 0 bases, the J end by 2 bases, with 7 bases between. This CDR3 is 14 amino acids long. The CDR3 loop is CAWSVFSTNEKLFF. In nucleotides, the CDR3 is TGTGCCTGGAGTGTATTCTCTACTAATGAAAAACTGTTTTTT. The variable domain in full, with the rest retrieved from reference TRBV30 and TRBJ1-4, is SQTIHQWPATLVQPVGSPLSLECTVEGTSNPNLYWYRQAAGRGLQLLFYSVGIGQISSEVPQNLSASRPQDRQFILSSKKLLLSDSGFYLCAWSVFSTNEKLFFGSGTQLSVL.

The chain carries TRBV28 and TRBJ2-7; 11 nucleotides agree with TRBD1. In germline, CDR1 is MDHEN, CDR2 SYDVKM. V shed 5 bases and J 5 bases; nucleotides not matched to a gene: 11. The CDR3 spans 16 residues. CDR3 residues: CASSPYGTGGFHEQYF. The CDR3 DNA follows: TGTGCCAGCAGTCCCTACGGGACAGGGGGTTTCCACGAGCAGTACTTC. The full variable domain, completed using reference TRBV28 and TRBJ2-7, is DVKVTQSSRYLVKRTGEKVFLECVQDMDHENMFWYRQDPGLGLRLIYFSYDVKMKEKGDIPEGYSVSREKKERFSLILESASTNQTSMYLCASSPYGTGGFHEQYFGPGTRLTVT.

This chain connects TRBV29-1 to TRBJ2-3; possibly TRBD1 for D (5 bases). CDR3 length equals 16 residues. Trimming removed 5 bases at V and 0 bases at J, with 18 bases between. Germline CDR1 is SQVTM and CDR2 is ANQGSEA. The CDR3 sequence: CSVLPFGTGSTDTQYF. Here the CDR3 DNA reads TGCAGCGTTCTTCCCTTCGGAACAGGTAGCACAGATACGCAGTATTTT.

The rearrangement joins TRBV7-2 to TRBJ2-5; D gene uncertain. Trimming took 5 bases from V and 5 from J, leaving 15 bases between them. This CDR3 is built from 14 residues. Germline loops: CDR1 SGHTA, CDR2 FQGNSA. CDR3 nucleotide sequence: TGTGCCAGCAGCCCCGCACGGTCCTGGGAGACCCAGTACTTC. This encodes CASSPARSWETQYF.

The V call is TRBV9, the J call TRBJ1-1, with D possibly being TRBD1 (6 bases). Per germline, CDR1 SGDLS and CDR2 YYNGEE. Between the trimmed V and J ends, which lost 4 bases and 11 bases, there was a span of 18 bases. This CDR3 region has 13 residues. The CDR3 region has the DNA TGTGCCAGCAGCCCTAACCCGGGGGGCCTGGCTTTCTTT. Translation gives CASSPNPGGLAFF.

The chain uses TRBV11-1 and TRBJ2-1; the D gene is possibly TRBD2 (5 bases). Germline CDR1 and CDR2: SGHAT and FQDESV (reference sequence). With 5 bases removed from V and 5 bases from J, the gap between germline ends came to 16 bases. The CDR3 covers 15 residues. CDR3 nucleotide sequence: TGTGCCAGCAGCGGGCAGAGACGGGGAAACAATGAGCAGTTCTTC. Its translation is CASSGQRRGNNEQFF.

This chain links TRBV7-2 with TRBJ1-5, with TRBD1 matching over 11 bases. This CDR3 spans 17 amino acids. With V trimmed by 4 bases and J by 3 bases, 8 bases remained unmatched. Germline V gene sequence: CDR1 SGHTA, CDR2 FQGNSA. CDR3 protein: CASSSWGTGGYNQPQHF. The CDR3 DNA reads as TGTGCCAGCAGCTCCTGGGGGACAGGGGGTTACAATCAGCCCCAGCATTTT.

CDR3 DNA sequence: TGTGCCAGCAGCTTATCCAGCGGGGGAAACGGTGAGCAGTTCTTC. This codes for CASSLSSGGNGEQFF. The gene calls are TRBV7-3 and TRBJ2-1; 8 nucleotides agree with TRBD2. Germline lookup yields CDR1 SGHTA and CDR2 FQGTGA. V lost 2 bases and J lost 9; bases outside the gene matches: 9. The CDR3 is 15 residues long.

The chain combines TRBV10-3 with TRBJ2-7; TRBD1 agrees at 8 bases. Trimming removed 5 bases from V and 4 bases from J; junction bases left unmatched: 4. This CDR3 spans 13 amino acids. Looked up from germline, CDR1 is ENHRY and CDR2 is SYGVKD. The CDR3, as DNA: TGTGCCATCAGTCAGGGGGCGCCTTACGAGCAGTACTTC. Translated, it gives CAISQGAPYEQYF.

J is TRBJ1-3 and V is TRBV29-1; D is ambiguous. V lost 6 bases and J lost 4, with 13 bases in between. The length of the CDR3 is 13 residues. Germline assignment: CDR1 SQVTM and CDR2 ANQGSEA. The CDR3 region has the DNA TGCAGCGTACGGTGGGGAGGAGGAAACACCATATATTTT. This sequence encodes CSVRWGGGNTIYF.

This clone was picked up a small number of times. J is TRBJ2-1 and V is TRBV14; 9 bases match TRBD2. Germline V gives CDR1 SGHDN, CDR2 FVKESK. V lost 3 bases and J lost 4; bases outside the gene matches: 4. The CDR3 runs 15 residues. Written as DNA, the CDR3 is TGTGCCAGCAGCCAGTTGGCGGGGGGGTACAATGAGCAGTTCTTC. This sequence encodes CASSQLAGGYNEQFF.

The rearrangement uses TRBV6-5 and TRBJ1-2; 7 bases are a match to TRBD1. Germline V gene lookup returns CDR1 MNHEY and CDR2 SVGAGI. The CDR3 is 13 amino acids. Trimming removed 8 bases from V and 4 bases from J; junction bases left unmatched: 7. The CDR3 DNA reads as TGTGCCAGCGACAGGGATCGGAGCTATGGCTACACCTTC. It codes for CASDRDRSYGYTF.